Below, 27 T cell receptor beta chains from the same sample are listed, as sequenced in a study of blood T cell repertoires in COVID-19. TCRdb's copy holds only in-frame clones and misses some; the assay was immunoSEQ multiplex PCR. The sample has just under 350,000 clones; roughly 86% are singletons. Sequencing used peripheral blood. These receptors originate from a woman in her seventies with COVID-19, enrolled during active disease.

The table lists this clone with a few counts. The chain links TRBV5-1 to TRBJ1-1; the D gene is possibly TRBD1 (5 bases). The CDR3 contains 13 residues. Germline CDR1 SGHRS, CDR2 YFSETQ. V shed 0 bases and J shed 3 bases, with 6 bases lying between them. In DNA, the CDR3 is TGCGCCAGCAGCTTGGGACAGTACACTGAAGCTTTCTTT. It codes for CASSLGQYTEAFF.

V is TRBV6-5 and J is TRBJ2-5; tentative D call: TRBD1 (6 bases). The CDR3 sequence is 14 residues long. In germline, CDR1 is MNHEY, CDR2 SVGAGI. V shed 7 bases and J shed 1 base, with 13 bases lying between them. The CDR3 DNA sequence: TGTGCCAGCACCCAGAGGGGGTTCCAAGAGACCCAGTACTTC. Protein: CASTQRGFQETQYF.

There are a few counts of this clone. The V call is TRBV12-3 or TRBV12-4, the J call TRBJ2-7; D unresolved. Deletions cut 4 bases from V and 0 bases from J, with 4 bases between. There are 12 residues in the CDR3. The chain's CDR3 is CASSWASYEQYF. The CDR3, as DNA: TGTGCCAGCAGTTGGGCCTCCTACGAGCAGTACTTC.

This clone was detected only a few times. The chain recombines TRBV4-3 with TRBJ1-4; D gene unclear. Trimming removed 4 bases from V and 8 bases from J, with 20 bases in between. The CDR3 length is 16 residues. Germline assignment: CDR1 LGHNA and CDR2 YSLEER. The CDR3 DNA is TGCGCCAGCAGCCGCGAACGGGGTTCTCAAGGGGAAAAACTGTTTTTT. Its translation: CASSRERGSQGEKLFF.

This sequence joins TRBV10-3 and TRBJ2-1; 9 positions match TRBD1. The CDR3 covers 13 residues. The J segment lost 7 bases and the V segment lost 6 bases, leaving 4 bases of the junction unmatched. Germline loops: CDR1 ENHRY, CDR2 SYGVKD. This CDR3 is CAIRRDRANEQFF. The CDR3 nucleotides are TGTGCCATCAGGAGGGACAGGGCAAATGAGCAGTTCTTC.

Here the CDR3 reads CASSRDQGVSYGYTF. CDR3 DNA: TGTGCCAGCTCAAGAGACCAGGGGGTATCCTATGGCTACACCTTC. The chain has TRBV18 and TRBJ1-2; 7 bases are shared with TRBD1. Looked up from germline, CDR1 is KGHSH and CDR2 is LQKENI. The CDR3 length is 15 residues. V lost 5 bases and J lost 4; bases outside the gene matches: 10.

CDR3 sequence reads: CASSLQGAQGNTIYF. The CDR3 DNA is TGTGCCAGCAGCCTACAGGGGGCGCAGGGAAACACCATATATTTT. The J gene is TRBJ1-3, the V gene TRBV28; the match to TRBD1 covers 9 bases. Looked up from germline, CDR1 is MDHEN and CDR2 is SYDVKM. Trimming removed 6 bases from V and 4 bases from J; junction bases left unmatched: 7. The CDR3 is 15 residues long.

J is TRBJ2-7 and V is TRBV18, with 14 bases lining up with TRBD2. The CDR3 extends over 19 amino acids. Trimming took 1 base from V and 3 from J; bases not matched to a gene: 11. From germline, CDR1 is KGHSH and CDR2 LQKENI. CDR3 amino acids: CASSPRGLAGGLTNYEQYF. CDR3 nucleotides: TGTGCCAGCTCACCACGTGGACTAGCGGGGGGCCTGACGAACTACGAGCAGTACTTC. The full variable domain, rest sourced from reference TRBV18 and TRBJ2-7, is NAGVMQNPRHLVRRRGQEARLRCSPMKGHSHVYWYRQLPEEGLKFMVYLQKENIIDESGMPKERFSAEFPKEGPSILRIQQVVRGDSAAYFCASSPRGLAGGLTNYEQYFGPGTRLTVT.

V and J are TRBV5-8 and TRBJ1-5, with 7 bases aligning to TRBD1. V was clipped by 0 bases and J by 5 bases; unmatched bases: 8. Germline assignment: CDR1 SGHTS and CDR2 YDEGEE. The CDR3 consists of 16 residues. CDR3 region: CASSLDWTGFDQPQHF. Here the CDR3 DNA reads TGTGCCAGCAGCTTGGATTGGACAGGTTTTGATCAGCCCCAGCATTTT.

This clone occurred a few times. CDR3 DNA: TGTGCCAGCAGCTTAGTGGCAGGGGGCAGTCAGCCCCAGCATTTT. This codes for CASSLVAGGSQPQHF. This chain links TRBV7-2 with TRBJ1-5; 8 bases are a match to TRBD1. J lost 6 bases, V lost 1 base, and 5 bases had no gene match. There are 15 residues in the CDR3. Germline V gene sequence: CDR1 SGHTA, CDR2 FQGNSA.

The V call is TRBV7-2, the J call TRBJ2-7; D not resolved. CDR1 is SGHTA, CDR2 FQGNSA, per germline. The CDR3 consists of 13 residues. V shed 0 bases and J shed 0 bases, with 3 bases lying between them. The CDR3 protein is CASSLANSYEQYF. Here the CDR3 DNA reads TGTGCCAGCAGCTTAGCCAACTCCTACGAGCAGTACTTC.

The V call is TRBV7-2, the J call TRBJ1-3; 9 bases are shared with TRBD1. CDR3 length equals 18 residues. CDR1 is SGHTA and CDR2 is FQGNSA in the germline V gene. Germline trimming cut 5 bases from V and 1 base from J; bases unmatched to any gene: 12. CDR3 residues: CASSRGLRDRASGNTIYF. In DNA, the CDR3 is TGTGCCAGCAGCCGTGGACTCCGGGACAGGGCATCTGGAAACACCATATATTTT. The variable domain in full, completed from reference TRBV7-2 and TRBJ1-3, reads GAGVSQSPSNKVTEKGKDVELRCDPISGHTALYWYRQSLGQGLEFLIYFQGNSAPDKSGLPSDRFSAERTGGSVSTLTIQRTQQEDSAVYLCASSRGLRDRASGNTIYFGEGSWLTVV.

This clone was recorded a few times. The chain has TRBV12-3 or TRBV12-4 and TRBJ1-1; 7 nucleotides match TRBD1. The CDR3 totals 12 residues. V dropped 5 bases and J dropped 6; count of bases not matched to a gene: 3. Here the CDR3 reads CASSRGQPEAFF. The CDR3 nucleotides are TGTGCCAGCAGTAGGGGACAGCCTGAAGCTTTCTTT.

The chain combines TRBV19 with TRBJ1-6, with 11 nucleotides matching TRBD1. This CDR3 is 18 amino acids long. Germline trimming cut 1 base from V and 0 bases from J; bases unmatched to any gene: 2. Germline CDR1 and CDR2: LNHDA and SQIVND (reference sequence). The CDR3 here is CASSIGGTGGSYNSPLHF. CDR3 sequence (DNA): TGTGCCAGTAGTATAGGCGGGACAGGGGGCTCCTATAATTCACCCCTCCACTTT.

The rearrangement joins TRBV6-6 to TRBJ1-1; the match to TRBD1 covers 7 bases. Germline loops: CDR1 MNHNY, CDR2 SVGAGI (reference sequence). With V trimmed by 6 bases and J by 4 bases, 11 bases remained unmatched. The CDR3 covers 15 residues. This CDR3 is CASRTTGVRGTEAFF. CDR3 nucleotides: TGTGCCAGCAGAACCACAGGGGTCAGAGGCACTGAAGCTTTCTTT.

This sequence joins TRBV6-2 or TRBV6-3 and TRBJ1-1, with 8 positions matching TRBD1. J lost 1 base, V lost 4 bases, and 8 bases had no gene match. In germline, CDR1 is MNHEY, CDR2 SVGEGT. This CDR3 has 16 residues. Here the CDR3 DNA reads TGTGCCAGCAGTTTGGGTGGTGGGACAGGGAACACTGAAGCTTTCTTT. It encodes CASSLGGGTGNTEAFF.

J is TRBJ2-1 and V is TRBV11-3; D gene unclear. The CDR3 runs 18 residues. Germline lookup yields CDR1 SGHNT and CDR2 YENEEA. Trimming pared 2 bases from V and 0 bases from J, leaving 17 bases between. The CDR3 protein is CASSLRIASTFSYNEQFF. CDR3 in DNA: TGTGCCAGCAGCTTAAGGATCGCCTCGACATTCTCCTACAATGAGCAGTTCTTC.

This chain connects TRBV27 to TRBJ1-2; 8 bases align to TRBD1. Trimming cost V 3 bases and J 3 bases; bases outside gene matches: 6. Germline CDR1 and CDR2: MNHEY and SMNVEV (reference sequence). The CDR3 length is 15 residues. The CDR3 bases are TGTGCCAGCAGTTTTCAGGGGGCGGGATACTATGGCTACACCTTC. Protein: CASSFQGAGYYGYTF.

CDR3 sequence reads: CASSPGLPIYF. The CDR3 DNA is TGTGCCAGCAGTCCAGGGTTGCCCATATATTTT. The rearrangement joins TRBV2 to TRBJ1-3; D is perhaps TRBD1 (5 bases). V was shortened by 5 bases and J by 11 bases, with 10 bases between the two germline ends. This CDR3 region has 11 residues. Germline V lookup: CDR1 SNHLY, CDR2 FYNNEI.

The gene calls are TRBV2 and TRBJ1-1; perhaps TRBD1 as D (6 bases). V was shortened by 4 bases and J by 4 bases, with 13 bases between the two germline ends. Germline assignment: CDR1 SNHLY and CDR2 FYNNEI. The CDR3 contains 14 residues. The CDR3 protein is CASSVTGMGTEAFF. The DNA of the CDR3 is TGTGCCAGCAGTGTTACAGGGATGGGCACTGAAGCTTTCTTT.

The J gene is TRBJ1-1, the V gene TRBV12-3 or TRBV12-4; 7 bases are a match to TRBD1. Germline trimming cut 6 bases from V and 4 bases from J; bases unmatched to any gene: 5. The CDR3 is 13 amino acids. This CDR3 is CASSSTGITEAFF. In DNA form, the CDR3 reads TGTGCCAGCAGCTCGACAGGGATCACTGAAGCTTTCTTT.

The CDR3 DNA is TGTGCCAGCACCCCCCAGGGTGATGCTGGGGTGAATGAGCAGTTCTTC. Its translation: CASTPQGDAGVNEQFF. The chain combines TRBV5-8 with TRBJ2-1; D may be TRBD1 (5 bases). CDR3 length: 16 amino acids. Germline V gives CDR1 SGHTS, CDR2 YDEGEE. Trimming left V 6 bases short and J 7 bases short, with 23 bases between.

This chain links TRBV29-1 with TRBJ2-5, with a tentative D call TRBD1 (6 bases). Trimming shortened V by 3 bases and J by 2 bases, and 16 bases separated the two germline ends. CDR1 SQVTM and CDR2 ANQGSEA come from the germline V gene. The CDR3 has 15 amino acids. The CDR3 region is CSVDARGGWQETQYF. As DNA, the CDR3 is TGCAGCGTTGACGCAAGAGGGGGTTGGCAAGAGACCCAGTACTTC. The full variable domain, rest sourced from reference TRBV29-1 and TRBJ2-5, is SAVISQKPSRDICQRGTSLTIQCQVDSQVTMMFWYRQQPGQSLTLIATANQGSEATYESGFVIDKFPISRPNLTFSTLTVSNMSPEDSSIYLCSVDARGGWQETQYFGPGTRLLVL.

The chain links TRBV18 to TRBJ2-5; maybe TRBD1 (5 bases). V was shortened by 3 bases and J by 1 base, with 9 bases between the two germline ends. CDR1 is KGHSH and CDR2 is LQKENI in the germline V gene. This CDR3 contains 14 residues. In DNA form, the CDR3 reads TGTGCCAGCTCACCGACAGCGAGCCAAGAGACCCAGTACTTC. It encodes CASSPTASQETQYF.

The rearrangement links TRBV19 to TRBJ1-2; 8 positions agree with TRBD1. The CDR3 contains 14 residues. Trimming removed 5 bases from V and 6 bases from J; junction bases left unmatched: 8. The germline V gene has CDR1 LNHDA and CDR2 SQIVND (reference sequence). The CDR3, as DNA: TGTGCCAGTAGTTATACGGACAGGGCAGATGGCTACACCTTC. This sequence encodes CASSYTDRADGYTF. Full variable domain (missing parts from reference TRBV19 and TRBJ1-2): DGGITQSPKYLFRKEGQNVTLSCEQNLNHDAMYWYRQDPGQGLRLIYYSQIVNDFQKGDIAEGYSVSREKKESFPLTVTSAQKNPTAFYLCASSYTDRADGYTFGSGTRLTVV.

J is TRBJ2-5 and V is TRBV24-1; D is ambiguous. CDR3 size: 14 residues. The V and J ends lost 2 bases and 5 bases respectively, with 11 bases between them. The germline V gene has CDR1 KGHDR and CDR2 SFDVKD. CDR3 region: CATSDSHTRETQYF. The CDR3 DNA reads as TGTGCCACCAGTGATTCTCATACGCGGGAGACCCAGTACTTC.

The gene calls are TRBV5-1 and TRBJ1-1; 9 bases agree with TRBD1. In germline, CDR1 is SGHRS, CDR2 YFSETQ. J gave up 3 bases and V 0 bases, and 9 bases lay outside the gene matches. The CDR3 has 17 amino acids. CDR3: CASSLVWKGQGDTEAFF. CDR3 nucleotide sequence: TGCGCCAGCAGCTTGGTTTGGAAGGGACAGGGCGACACTGAAGCTTTCTTT.